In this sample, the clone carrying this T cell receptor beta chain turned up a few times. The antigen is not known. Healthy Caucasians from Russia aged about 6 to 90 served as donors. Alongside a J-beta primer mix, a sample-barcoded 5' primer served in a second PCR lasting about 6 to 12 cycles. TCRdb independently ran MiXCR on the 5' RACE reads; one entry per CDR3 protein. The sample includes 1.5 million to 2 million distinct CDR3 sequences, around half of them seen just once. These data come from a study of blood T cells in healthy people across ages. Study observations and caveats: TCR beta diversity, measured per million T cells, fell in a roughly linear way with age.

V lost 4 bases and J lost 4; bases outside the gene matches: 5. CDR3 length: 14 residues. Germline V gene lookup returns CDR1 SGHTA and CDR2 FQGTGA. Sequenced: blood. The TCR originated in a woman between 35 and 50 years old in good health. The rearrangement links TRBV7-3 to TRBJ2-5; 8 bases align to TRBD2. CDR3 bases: TGTGCCAGCAGCTCTGGGACTAGGGGAGAGACCCAGTACTTC. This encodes CASSSGTRGETQYF.